The 18 T cell receptor beta chains listed next were all sequenced from one sample in a study of blood T cell repertoires in COVID-19. Sequencing used immunoSEQ multiplex PCR; TCRdb keeps in-frame clones, though not all of them. The table records around 240,000 clones, approximately 83% of them present only once. Sequencing was carried out using PBMCs or T cells enriched from blood (not recorded which). Receptors were obtained from a woman aged 50 to 60 who had recovered from COVID-19.

The chain combines TRBV27 with TRBJ2-7; possible D gene TRBD1, 6 bases. This CDR3 contains 13 residues. Germline V lookup: CDR1 MNHEY, CDR2 SMNVEV (reference sequence). Between the trimmed V and J ends, which lost 5 bases and 5 bases, there was a span of 13 bases. CDR3 nucleotide sequence: TGTGCCAGCAGTCCAACAGGGATCCACGAGCAGTACTTC. The encoded protein is CASSPTGIHEQYF.

V gene TRBV28 combines with J gene TRBJ2-7; possible D gene TRBD1, 5 bases. The CDR3 has 16 amino acids. Between the trimmed V and J ends, which lost 3 bases and 0 bases, there was a span of 15 bases. Germline-derived CDR1 and CDR2 are MDHEN and SYDVKM. In nucleotides, the CDR3 is TGTGCCAGCAGTTTTGATGAAGACAGTTACTCCTACGAGCAGTACTTC. This sequence encodes CASSFDEDSYSYEQYF.

This clone was seen a handful of times. This chain uses TRBV9 with TRBJ2-1; 7 bases are a match to TRBD2. V was clipped by 0 bases and J by 1 base; unmatched bases: 10. CDR3 size: 18 residues. CDR1 and CDR2 from the germline V gene are SGDLS and YYNGEE. The CDR3 DNA reads TGTGCCAGCAGCGTAGGGGCAAGCGGGGCGGGATCCTACAATGAGCAGTTCTTC. Protein: CASSVGASGAGSYNEQFF.

CDR3 amino acids: CASLQLGTGQVTEAFF. The CDR3 DNA reads TGTGCCAGCTTACAGTTGGGTACAGGGCAGGTAACTGAAGCTTTCTTT. V and J are TRBV5-6 and TRBJ1-1; D is possibly TRBD1 (6 bases). This CDR3 region has 16 residues. V lost 7 bases and J 5 bases, leaving 24 bases between the germline ends. Per the germline V gene, CDR1 is SGHDT and CDR2 is YYEEEE.

The chain combines TRBV28 with TRBJ1-2; 8 positions match TRBD1. CDR3 size: 14 residues. The ends lost 3 bases at V and 3 bases at J; junction bases unmatched: 3. The germline gives CDR1 MDHEN, CDR2 SYDVKM. CDR3 amino acids: CASSFAGGYYGYTF. The CDR3 DNA reads TGTGCCAGCAGTTTCGCAGGGGGCTACTATGGCTACACCTTC.

The rearrangement links TRBV5-5 to TRBJ2-1; 8 nucleotides line up with TRBD2. This CDR3 region has 15 residues. Germline V gives CDR1 SGHKS, CDR2 YYEKEE (reference sequence). V lost 0 bases and J lost 2; bases outside the gene matches: 1. The CDR3 loop is CASSLAGGTYNEQFF. CDR3 nucleotides: TGTGCCAGCAGCTTGGCGGGAGGGACCTACAATGAGCAGTTCTTC.

As regards this clone: Other nucleotide sequences from this sample produce the same CDR3. V is TRBV3-1 (or the pseudogene TRBV3-2) and J is TRBJ2-1; a weak D match, TRBD2 (6 bases). V lost 3 bases and J lost 2, with 11 bases in between. The CDR3 contains 15 residues. Germline assignment: CDR1 LGHDT and CDR2 YNNKEL (reference sequence). CDR3 sequence: CASSQEGLAYNEQFF. The CDR3 DNA sequence: TGTGCCAGCAGCCAGGAGGGGCTTGCCTACAATGAGCAGTTCTTC.

This rearrangement joins TRBV6-2 or TRBV6-3 to TRBJ1-1, with a tentative D call TRBD1 (6 bases). The V end lost 1 base, the J end lost 0 bases, and 12 bases lay between the germline ends. The CDR3 runs 16 residues. Germline V gives CDR1 MNHEY, CDR2 SVGEGT. CDR3 bases: TGTGCCAGCAGTTACTTACTGGACAGTTTGAACACTGAAGCTTTCTTT. It yields the protein CASSYLLDSLNTEAFF.

The gene calls are TRBV4-1 and TRBJ1-5; 8 bases are a match to TRBD1. The CDR3 loop spans 16 amino acids. CDR1 is MGHRA, CDR2 YSYEKL, per germline. The ends lost 1 base at V and 2 bases at J; junction bases unmatched: 4. The CDR3 nucleotides are TGCGCCAGCAGCCAAGGACAGGGGTCTGGCAATCAGCCCCAGCATTTT. This sequence encodes CASSQGQGSGNQPQHF.

The chain joins TRBV12-5 to TRBJ1-5, with TRBD1 as a possible D gene (6 bases). Germline V gives CDR1 LGHNT, CDR2 FRNRAP. The V and J ends lost 8 bases and 4 bases respectively, with 12 bases between them. The CDR3 covers 13 residues. The CDR3 loop is CASSQGRNQPQHF. CDR3 sequence (DNA): TGTGCTAGTTCACAGGGAAGGAATCAGCCCCAGCATTTT.

This chain links TRBV5-4 with TRBJ2-1; the match to TRBD1 covers 7 bases. The V segment lost 2 bases and the J segment 1 base; nucleotides outside the gene matches: 3. This CDR3 is 15 amino acids long. Germline loops: CDR1 SGHNT, CDR2 YYREEE (reference sequence). The CDR3 coding sequence is TGTGCCAGCAGCTTATCAGGGGGATCCTACAATGAGCAGTTCTTC. As protein: CASSLSGGSYNEQFF.

The V and J genes are TRBV7-9 and TRBJ2-1; D remains unclear. The germline V gene has CDR1 SEHNR and CDR2 FQNEAQ (reference sequence). The CDR3 has 14 amino acids. Trimming took off 2 bases at V and 7 bases at J, with 12 bases between the two ends. CDR3 amino acids: CASSLPRHRNEQFF. As DNA, the CDR3 is TGTGCCAGCAGCTTACCCCGACACCGTAATGAGCAGTTCTTC.

This clone has only one observation. CDR3 bases: TGTGCCAGCAGCCTACCGACAGATTCTGGAAACACCATATATTTT. Its protein is CASSLPTDSGNTIYF. The rearrangement joins TRBV7-8 to TRBJ1-3; TRBD1 might be the D (5 bases). This CDR3 is built from 15 residues. Trimming took off 5 bases at V and 1 base at J, with 12 bases between the two ends. CDR1 SGHVS and CDR2 FQNEAQ come from the germline V gene.

J is TRBJ2-1 and V is TRBV30; D possibly corresponds to TRBD2 (6 bases). The CDR3 extends over 14 amino acids. Germline V lookup: CDR1 GTSNPN, CDR2 SVGIG (reference sequence). The germline V and J ends were trimmed by 4 bases and 7 bases, with 17 bases remaining between them. The CDR3 nucleotides are TGTGCCTGGAATCGCGATCCGCGGGGTAATGAGCAGTTCTTC. Amino acid sequence: CAWNRDPRGNEQFF.

This chain joins TRBV6-5 and TRBJ2-7; D might be TRBD1 (6 bases). Trimming left V 6 bases short and J 0 bases short, with 15 bases between. CDR3 length equals 15 residues. Germline V gives CDR1 MNHEY, CDR2 SVGAGI. The CDR3 is CASRSGHPSSYEQYF. The DNA for the CDR3 is TGTGCCAGCAGATCGGGACACCCGAGCTCCTACGAGCAGTACTTC.

As concerns this clone: A clone one base away is much larger, so this may be a read error. The chain links TRBV5-4 to TRBJ2-1; 10 nucleotides line up with TRBD2. The V segment lost 2 bases and the J segment 4 bases; nucleotides outside the gene matches: 3. CDR1 and CDR2 (germline): SGHNT, YYREEE (reference sequence). The CDR3 length is 15 residues. The CDR3 nucleotides are TGTGCCAGCAGCTTAGGACTAGCGGAATACAATGAGCAGTTCTTC. Its protein product is CASSLGLAEYNEQFF.

The V and J genes are TRBV10-3 and TRBJ1-1, with 7 positions matching TRBD1. Germline V gene data show CDR1 as ENHRY and CDR2 as SYGVKD. Germline trimming cut 3 bases from V and 1 base from J; bases unmatched to any gene: 2. The CDR3 length is 14 residues. In DNA form, the CDR3 reads TGTGCCATCAGTGACCCAGGGGGGAACACTGAAGCTTTCTTT. Translation: CAISDPGGNTEAFF.

The chain links TRBV7-2 to TRBJ2-7; unclear D gene. There are 11 residues in the CDR3. CDR1 and CDR2 from the germline V gene are SGHTA and FQGNSA. V lost 3 bases, J lost 3 bases, and 3 bases lay in between. CDR3 DNA sequence: TGTGCCAGCAGCTTTCTCTACGAGCAGTACTTC. Encoded protein: CASSFLYEQYF.